Listed here are 21 T cell receptor beta chains from one sample, sequenced in a study of memory CD4+ T cells and cytomegalovirus serostatus. The table came from immunoSEQ multiplex PCR; TCRdb's copy has only in-frame clones and leaves some out. The sample has roughly 40,000 clones, 79% seen once. The sort gate was single viable CD3+CD4+CD8-CD45RO+ cells for memory CD4+ T cells. Sequenced sample: memory CD4+ T cells from blood. These receptors were taken from an adult in good health and CMV-seronegative.

This chain connects TRBV4-3 to TRBJ2-4; perhaps TRBD2 as D (6 bases). The length of the CDR3 is 16 residues. Between the trimmed V and J ends, which lost 6 bases and 0 bases, there was a span of 15 bases. CDR1 is LGHNA and CDR2 is YSLEER in the germline V gene. The chain's CDR3 is CASRMEGRVAKNIQYF. The CDR3 nucleotides are TGCGCCAGCAGGATGGAGGGCCGGGTAGCCAAAAACATTCAGTACTTC.

The V gene is TRBV11-3, the J gene TRBJ2-5; TRBD1 is a possible D gene (5 bases). The CDR3 contains 15 residues. Germline V CDR1 and CDR2: SGHNT, YENEEA. Trimming shortened V by 3 bases and J by 1 base, and 12 bases separated the two germline ends. CDR3 residues: CASSFPGHVQETQYF. DNA for the CDR3: TGTGCCAGCAGCTTTCCTGGACACGTCCAAGAGACCCAGTACTTC.

This clone was detected a few times. The V and J genes are TRBV29-1 and TRBJ2-7; D unclear. The CDR3 is 14 residues long. The V end lost 0 bases, the J end lost 0 bases, and 9 bases lay between the germline ends. The germline gives CDR1 SQVTM, CDR2 ANQGSEA. The CDR3 DNA follows: TGCAGCGTTGAAGAGGACGGATCCTCCTACGAGCAGTACTTC. Protein sequence: CSVEEDGSSYEQYF.

CDR3 sequence: CASAARAGTNEKLFF. The CDR3 nucleotides read TGTGCCAGCGCGGCCCGAGCGGGAACTAATGAAAAACTGTTTTTT. This chain links TRBV5-4 with TRBJ1-4, with D hard to call. Germline loops: CDR1 SGHNT, CDR2 YYREEE (reference sequence). The V end lost 7 bases, the J end lost 1 base, and 14 bases lay between the germline ends. This CDR3 is 15 amino acids long. Full variable domain (outside the CDR3, taken from reference TRBV5-4 and TRBJ1-4): ETGVTQSPTHLIKTRGQQVTLRCSSQSGHNTVSWYQQALGQGPQFIFQYYREEENGRGNFPPRFSGLQFPNYSSELNVNALELDDSALYLCASAARAGTNEKLFFGSGTQLSVL.

The DNA for the CDR3 is TGTGCCAGCAGTTACTTGGCAGGGGAAGGGACCACTGAAGCTTTCTTT. Its translation: CASSYLAGEGTTEAFF. This chain joins TRBV6-6 and TRBJ1-1; tentatively, D is TRBD1 (6 bases). The germline V and J ends were trimmed by 1 base and 4 bases, with 16 bases remaining between them. CDR3 length: 16 amino acids. Looked up from germline, CDR1 is MNHNY and CDR2 is SVGAGI (reference sequence).

The chain recombines TRBV6-4 with TRBJ2-3; 7 bases agree with TRBD1. After removal of 6 bases from V and 6 bases from J, the junction contained 9 bases not matched to a gene. Germline V CDR1 and CDR2: MRHNA, SNTAGT. This CDR3 has 14 amino acids. In DNA, the CDR3 is TGTGCCAGCAGAGACAGGGCAGGGGTGGATACGCAGTATTTT. It yields the protein CASRDRAGVDTQYF.

The chain combines TRBV30 with TRBJ1-5; TRBD1 is a possible D gene (6 bases). The germline V gene has CDR1 GTSNPN and CDR2 SVGIG (reference sequence). Trimming took 1 base from V and 7 from J, leaving 11 bases between them. The CDR3 runs 13 residues. In nucleotides, the CDR3 is TGTGCCTGGAGTGCTGAGGGGGGGCAGCCCCAGCATTTT. This sequence encodes CAWSAEGGQPQHF.

The rearrangement links TRBV7-2 to TRBJ2-1; D unresolved. The CDR3 extends over 15 amino acids. CDR1 is SGHTA and CDR2 is FQGNSA in the germline V gene. V was trimmed by 5 bases and J by 4 bases, leaving 15 bases between them. Here the CDR3 DNA reads TGTGCCAGCAGCCCTCGGAGATCCGGTTACAATGAGCAGTTCTTC. As protein: CASSPRRSGYNEQFF.

V and J are TRBV5-4 and TRBJ1-4; no reliable D call. CDR1 SGHNT and CDR2 YYREEE come from the germline V gene (reference sequence). V shed 1 base and J shed 4 bases, with 11 bases lying between them. CDR3 length: 15 residues. The CDR3 sequence is CASSLRTGNNEKLFF. DNA of the CDR3: TGTGCCAGCAGCTTGCGGACGGGCAATAATGAAAAACTGTTTTTT. The variable domain in full, with the rest retrieved from reference TRBV5-4 and TRBJ1-4, is ETGVTQSPTHLIKTRGQQVTLRCSSQSGHNTVSWYQQALGQGPQFIFQYYREEENGRGNFPPRFSGLQFPNYSSELNVNALELDDSALYLCASSLRTGNNEKLFFGSGTQLSVL.

The rearrangement joins TRBV2 to TRBJ2-5; 8 bases map to TRBD2. The CDR3 runs to 15 residues. Germline V CDR1 and CDR2: SNHLY, FYNNEI. The V segment lost 7 bases and the J segment 2 bases; nucleotides outside the gene matches: 9. CDR3 nucleotide sequence: TGTGCCAGCATTTACGATACTAGCGGACAAGAGACCCAGTACTTC. Its translation: CASIYDTSGQETQYF.

V is TRBV2 and J is TRBJ2-4; D possibly corresponds to TRBD2 (5 bases). With 8 bases removed from V and 7 bases from J, the gap between germline ends came to 18 bases. Germline CDR1 is SNHLY and CDR2 is FYNNEI. The CDR3 has 14 amino acids. DNA for the CDR3: TGTGCCAGCGAGCCGGGGATCCGAGGGAACATTCAGTACTTC. It is translated as CASEPGIRGNIQYF.

This clone was seen a few times. The rearrangement links TRBV11-2 to TRBJ1-2, with D perhaps TRBD1 (5 bases). This CDR3 is built from 13 residues. CDR1 is SGHAT, CDR2 FQNNGV, per germline. Trimming cost V 5 bases and J 6 bases, with 13 bases left between them. The CDR3 coding sequence is TGTGCCAGCAGCCCTATGCCAGGGAATGGCTACACCTTC. Amino acid sequence: CASSPMPGNGYTF.

This clone was detected once. CDR3 sequence reads: CASSLEGLTYNEQFF. For the CDR3, the DNA is TGTGCCAGCAGCTTAGAGGGACTTACCTACAATGAGCAGTTCTTC. V is TRBV7-8 and J is TRBJ2-1, with D perhaps matching TRBD2 (6 bases). Germline values: CDR1 SGHVS, CDR2 FQNEAQ. The CDR3 covers 15 residues. V was shortened by 1 base and J by 2 bases, with 9 bases between the two germline ends.

The J gene is TRBJ1-5, the V gene TRBV4-1; TRBD1 might be the D (6 bases). The CDR3 loop spans 16 amino acids. Germline CDR1 MGHRA, CDR2 YSYEKL. The V end was cut by 2 bases, the J end by 6 bases, with 17 bases between. CDR3 in DNA: TGCGCCAGCAGCCAAACTACAGGGTCCGTTAGTCAGCCCCAGCATTTT. Translated: CASSQTTGSVSQPQHF.

The chain couples TRBV29-1 to TRBJ1-4; possibly TRBD1 for D (5 bases). CDR1 and CDR2 from the germline V gene are SQVTM and ANQGSEA. The CDR3 covers 13 residues. V lost 3 bases and J 7 bases, leaving 12 bases between the germline ends. CDR3 residues: CSVEQQGVEKLFF. CDR3 bases: TGCAGCGTTGAGCAGCAGGGCGTTGAAAAACTGTTTTTT.

This clone was counted only a few times. The CDR3 DNA reads TGCAGCGCTCTTAATCAGGGCGTAAAACTGTTTTTT. It translates to CSALNQGVKLFF. V is TRBV29-1 and J is TRBJ1-4, with TRBD1 as a possible D gene (5 bases). Trimming cost V 7 bases and J 10 bases, with 16 bases left between them. CDR1 SQVTM and CDR2 ANQGSEA come from the germline V gene. The CDR3 is 12 amino acids.

The sample holds one count of this clone. This CDR3 is CASSPGAVSNQPQHF. CDR3 nucleotide sequence: TGTGCCAGCAGCCCAGGGGCAGTTAGCAATCAGCCCCAGCATTTT. The genes are TRBV28 and TRBJ1-5, with a weak D call TRBD1 (6 bases). V lost 6 bases and J 0 bases, leaving 12 bases between the germline ends. Germline V gene sequence: CDR1 MDHEN, CDR2 SYDVKM. The CDR3 has 15 residues.

The chain joins TRBV5-1 to TRBJ2-5; 8 nucleotides match TRBD2. Trimming at V came to 4 bases and at J to 3 bases, leaving 5 bases not matched to a gene. In germline, CDR1 is SGHRS, CDR2 YFSETQ. This CDR3 is 14 amino acids long. CDR3 sequence: CASSTAGGEETQYF. For the CDR3, the DNA is TGCGCCAGCAGCACCGCCGGGGGGGAAGAGACCCAGTACTTC.

This clone has a single count. A read error may produce the germline difference seen at one junction end. The V gene is TRBV6-6, the J gene TRBJ2-1; 7 nucleotides line up with TRBD2. CDR1 is MNHNY, CDR2 SVGAGI, per germline (reference sequence). CDR3 length: 12 residues. The CDR3 nucleotides read TGTGCCAGCAGTTACTCGGCGGGAGAAGTTATCTTC. Translating gives CASSYSAGEVIF.

The CDR3 DNA follows: TGTGCCAGCAGCTTAGCAGACGGAAAGACCCAGTACTTC. Protein sequence: CASSLADGKTQYF. The gene calls are TRBV13 and TRBJ2-5; D remains unclear. V was cut by 1 base and J by 6 bases, with 9 bases left in between. The germline V gene encodes CDR1 PRHDT and CDR2 FYEKMQ (reference sequence). The CDR3 contains 13 residues.

The genes are TRBV7-2 and TRBJ1-1, with 8 bases fitting TRBD1. Germline values: CDR1 SGHTA, CDR2 FQGNSA. The CDR3 is made up of 15 amino acids. Unmatched junction bases numbered 9, after V lost 5 bases and J lost 4 bases. CDR3 nucleotides: TGTGCCAGCAGCCCACCCCACGGACAGGGCACTGAAGCTTTCTTT. It is translated as CASSPPHGQGTEAFF.